Shown below are 21 T cell receptor beta chains from a single sample sequenced in a study of blood T cells in healthy people across ages. Primers used in a second PCR of roughly 6 to 12 cycles were a sample-barcoded 5' primer and a J-beta primer mix. TCRdb processed the 5' RACE reads anew with MiXCR; each CDR3 protein has one entry. The sample has about 1.1 million distinct CDR3 sequences, around two fifths seen once; the top ten hold 10% to 15%. The sample taken for sequencing was blood. All receptors come from a man between 18 and 29 years old in good health.

This clonotype has just a few counts. The chain recombines TRBV13 with TRBJ1-4, with 9 bases matching TRBD1. CDR3 length equals 14 residues. The V gene's germline CDR1 is PRHDT and CDR2 FYEKMQ (reference sequence). V lost 6 bases and J lost 7; bases outside the gene matches: 6. The CDR3 sequence is CASRTWTGAEKLFF. For the CDR3, the DNA is TGTGCCAGCAGGACCTGGACAGGGGCTGAAAAACTGTTTTTT.

The chain combines TRBV5-1 with TRBJ1-1, with TRBD1 matching 8 bases. This CDR3 has 15 amino acids. The germline V gene encodes CDR1 SGHRS and CDR2 YFSETQ. V trimming: 3 bases; J trimming: 5 bases; junction bases outside the gene matches: 9. The CDR3 sequence: CASSSGQGGKTEAFF. CDR3 DNA sequence: TGCGCCAGCAGCTCCGGACAGGGTGGGAAGACTGAAGCTTTCTTT.

This clonotype occurred many times. This chain links TRBV28 with TRBJ1-5, with TRBD1 as a possible D gene (6 bases). Germline V gene lookup returns CDR1 MDHEN and CDR2 SYDVKM. Trimming left V 7 bases short and J 7 bases short, with 11 bases between. CDR3 size: 12 residues. The DNA for the CDR3 is TGTGCCAGCAATACAGGGCCCCAGCCCCAGCATTTT. This codes for CASNTGPQPQHF.

This clonotype was counted between two and nine times. The chain links TRBV5-1 to TRBJ2-7; tentatively, D is TRBD2 (6 bases). Germline CDR1 SGHRS, CDR2 YFSETQ. Trimming removed 0 bases from V and 2 bases from J, with 12 bases in between. The CDR3 runs to 15 residues. The CDR3 is CASSLVQRATYEQYF. CDR3 DNA sequence: TGCGCCAGCAGCTTGGTTCAGCGGGCGACCTACGAGCAGTACTTC.

In regard to this clonotype: A junction end diverges from the germline sequence, so it may reflect a read error. V usage is TRBV20-1 and J usage is TRBJ2-1; 7 bases align to TRBD2. The CDR3 spans 14 residues. Germline V gives CDR1 DFQATT, CDR2 SNEGSKA (reference sequence). The DNA for the CDR3 is TGCGGTGCTGGCCGACCTAGCGGAAACAATGAGCAGTTCTTC. Amino acids: CGAGRPSGNNEQFF.

This clonotype was recorded a few times. This chain uses TRBV5-4 with TRBJ2-5, with 10 bases that match TRBD1. With the DNA end fitting TRBJ2-7 better, the J assignment may be wrong. The germline V gene encodes CDR1 SGHNT and CDR2 YYREEE (reference sequence). This CDR3 is built from 15 residues. The CDR3 nucleotides read TGTGCCAGCAGCCCAGATGGGACAGGGGAACGCGAGCAGTACTTC. Translation gives CASSPDGTGEREQYF.

This clonotype was observed a handful of times. V gene TRBV27 combines with J gene TRBJ2-1, with D possibly being TRBD2 (6 bases). V lost 4 bases, J lost 2 bases, and 9 bases lay in between. This CDR3 has 14 amino acids. Per germline, CDR1 MNHEY and CDR2 SMNVEV (reference sequence). The CDR3 loop is CASSSGGTYNEQFF. The CDR3 DNA sequence: TGTGCCAGCAGTTCCGGGGGTACCTACAATGAGCAGTTCTTC.

The rearrangement links TRBV12-3 or TRBV12-4 to TRBJ1-6, with unresolved D. CDR3 length: 18 amino acids. Trimming pared 0 bases from V and 0 bases from J, leaving 12 bases between. The DNA of the CDR3 is TGTGCCAGCAGTTTAGCGCTTGACCCGAGCTCCTATAATTCACCCCTCCACTTT. As protein: CASSLALDPSSYNSPLHF.

This clonotype turned up a few times. The chain is built from TRBV4-3 and TRBJ2-7; 10 bases align to TRBD2. V lost 0 bases, J lost 5 bases, and 4 bases stayed unmatched. Per germline, CDR1 LGHNA and CDR2 YSLEER. This CDR3 is 15 amino acids long. This chain's CDR3 is CASSQDIAGGDEQYF. CDR3 DNA sequence: TGCGCCAGCAGCCAAGATATAGCGGGGGGCGACGAGCAGTACTTC.

This chain joins TRBV5-5 and TRBJ1-1; D perhaps matches TRBD1 (6 bases). V lost 3 bases and J 0 bases, leaving 18 bases between the germline ends. The CDR3 has 17 amino acids. Germline assignment: CDR1 SGHKS and CDR2 YYEKEE (reference sequence). CDR3 amino acids: CASSWTAGGHLNTEAFF. DNA for the CDR3: TGTGCCAGCAGCTGGACAGCTGGGGGCCATTTGAACACTGAAGCTTTCTTT. The entire variable domain, with the rest obtained from reference TRBV5-5 and TRBJ1-1, is as follows: DAGVTQSPTHLIKTRGQQVTLRCSPISGHKSVSWYQQVLGQGPQFIFQYYEKEERGRGNFPDRFSARQFPNYSSELNVNALLLGDSALYLCASSWTAGGHLNTEAFFGQGTRLTVV.

In its sample, this clonotype was seen many times. The genes are TRBV12-3 or TRBV12-4 and TRBJ2-4; D not certain. Trimming left V 4 bases short and J 2 bases short, with 9 bases between. CDR3 length: 14 amino acids. CDR3 protein: CASSSSGTKNIQYF. The CDR3 DNA reads as TGTGCCAGCAGTTCGAGTGGGACCAAAAACATTCAGTACTTC.

This clonotype was recorded at least ten times. This rearrangement joins TRBV18 to TRBJ2-5; unclear D gene. The germline CDR1 and CDR2 sequences are KGHSH and LQKENI. The V end lost 4 bases, the J end lost 2 bases, and 8 bases lay between the germline ends. This CDR3 has 13 residues. The DNA of the CDR3 is TGTGCCAGCTCACGGGCTTCGCAAGAGACCCAGTACTTC. It is translated as CASSRASQETQYF.

J is TRBJ1-2 and V is TRBV18, with D possibly being TRBD1 (5 bases). Germline V CDR1 and CDR2: KGHSH, LQKENI. The CDR3 runs to 15 residues. V lost 0 bases and J 2 bases, leaving 10 bases between the germline ends. The CDR3 sequence is CASSPPAGMNYGYTF. DNA for the CDR3: TGTGCCAGCTCACCACCGGCAGGGATGAACTATGGCTACACCTTC.

The chain carries TRBV6-2 or TRBV6-3 and TRBJ1-2; D is ambiguous. CDR3 length: 13 residues. Germline values: CDR1 MNHEY, CDR2 SVGEGT. V gave up 5 bases and J gave up 4 bases, with 11 bases separating them. CDR3 nucleotides: TGTGCCAGCAGTCCGCAGGAACGCTATGGCTACACCTTC. Translated: CASSPQERYGYTF.

The genes are TRBV6-1 and TRBJ1-2, with D possibly matching TRBD1 (5 bases). This CDR3 is built from 12 residues. The V end lost 8 bases, the J end lost 7 bases, and 14 bases lay between the germline ends. In germline, CDR1 is MNHNS, CDR2 SASEGT. The CDR3 DNA reads as TGTGCCAGCTACTACAGGTTAGGTGGCTACACCTTC. This sequence encodes CASYYRLGGYTF.

This clonotype was picked up one time. V gene TRBV25-1 combines with J gene TRBJ2-1; no clear D gene. The CDR3 runs to 15 residues. Looked up from germline, CDR1 is MGHDK and CDR2 is SYGVNS. V lost 8 bases to trimming and J lost 1 base, with 15 bases between them. The CDR3 region is CASSRMVGSYNEQFF. CDR3 DNA sequence: TGTGCCAGCTCTCGGATGGTTGGATCCTACAATGAGCAGTTCTTC.

In its sample, this clonotype was seen many times. The chain joins TRBV15 to TRBJ1-5, with 7 bases lining up with TRBD1. Trimming cost V 8 bases and J 4 bases; bases outside gene matches: 5. The CDR3 runs 13 residues. The germline V gene has CDR1 LNHNV and CDR2 YYDKDF (reference sequence). The CDR3 DNA is TGTGCCACCTCCTTACAGGGGAATCAGCCCCAGCATTTT. Encoded protein: CATSLQGNQPQHF.

The V call is TRBV2, the J call TRBJ1-5; the D is unclear. CDR3 length equals 11 residues. CDR1 and CDR2 (germline): SNHLY, FYNNEI. Between the trimmed V and J ends, which lost 3 bases and 7 bases, there was a span of 4 bases. CDR3: CASSDSQPQHF. CDR3 nucleotide sequence: TGTGCCAGCAGTGATTCACAGCCCCAGCATTTT.

This clonotype was seen a handful of times. This chain connects TRBV7-3 to TRBJ1-6; no clear D gene. V lost 2 bases, J lost 3 bases, and 2 bases lay in between. There are 13 residues in the CDR3. CDR1 is SGHTA and CDR2 is FQGTGA in the germline V gene. In DNA form, the CDR3 reads TGTGCCAGCAGCTTACTCTATAATTCACCCCTCCACTTT. It yields the protein CASSLLYNSPLHF.

The genes are TRBV13 and TRBJ2-3, with 7 bases identical to TRBD1. CDR1 and CDR2 from the germline V gene are PRHDT and FYEKMQ (reference sequence). V trimming: 5 bases; J trimming: 4 bases; junction bases outside the gene matches: 9. This CDR3 spans 15 amino acids. The DNA of the CDR3 is TGTGCCAGCAGCGGCCCGACAGGGACGGCAGATACGCAGTATTTT. It encodes CASSGPTGTADTQYF.

This clonotype has just a few counts. The chain carries TRBV6-2 or TRBV6-3 and TRBJ1-1; TRBD1 aligns across 9 bases. Germline-derived CDR1 and CDR2 are MNHEY and SVGEGT. The length of the CDR3 is 16 residues. J gave up 0 bases and V 6 bases, and 8 bases lay outside the gene matches. In nucleotides, the CDR3 is TGTGCCAGCAGCCGGGACAGGGTGGGAGTGAACACTGAAGCTTTCTTT. This encodes CASSRDRVGVNTEAFF.